A selection of T cell receptor beta chains follows, all from one sample in a study of CD8+ T cells in alopecia areata. The table came from immunoSEQ multiplex PCR; TCRdb's copy has only in-frame clones and leaves some out. The table records about 150,000 clones, about three fifths of them present only once. Source: CD4+ T cells sorted from blood, taken at week 4, from a patient treated with tofacitinib. Receptor source: a human donor with alopecia areata. CDR3s leave out the opening cysteine and the closing phenylalanine or tryptophan.

V	J	length	CDR3
TRBV29-1	TRBJ1-5	10	SVEDPPGTQH
TRBV29-1	TRBJ1-5	12	SVAYVVTGRPQH
TRBV30	TRBJ1-5	12	AWSVAGFNQPQH
TRBV6-6	TRBJ1-2	11	ASSSVLVSGYT
TRBV30	-	11	AWSGKSRGEQY
TRBV29-1	TRBJ2-7	10	SAGTAKGEQY
TRBV2	TRBJ1-5	11	ASDGQTNQPQH
TRBV15	TRBJ2-1	13	ATFKGGGTYNEQF
TRBV7-9	TRBJ1-6	11	ASSLNRQSPLH
TRBV11-2	TRBJ2-4	14	ASSLIQGAGKNIQY
TRBV30	TRBJ1-3	11	AWRTHSGNTIY
TRBV2	TRBJ1-2	12	ASSEGNSLYGYT
TRBV6-5	TRBJ1-1	9	ASRRGVEAF
TRBV27	TRBJ2-5	11	ASSFQGLETQY
TRBV11-2	TRBJ1-2	14	ASSLQEGGEGYGYT
TRBV29-1	TRBJ2-4	12	SVVGGTGVDIQY
TRBV14	TRBJ2-1	13	ASSRRQGHLNEQF
TRBV6-5	TRBJ1-1	13	ASSYFGTANTEAF
TRBV29-1	TRBJ2-5	12	SAGTSGGQETQY
TRBV30	TRBJ1-2	9	AWSELGGYT
TRBV5-1	TRBJ1-6	11	ASSLNRGSSLH
TRBV6-6	TRBJ2-5	9	ASRAGSGQY
TRBV25-1	TRBJ2-7	14	ASSGSAGDSSYEQY
TRBV9	TRBJ1-6	14	ASSVAPATNNSPLH
TRBV5-1	TRBJ1-1	13	ASTYTGTGNTEAF
TRBV5-6	TRBJ1-2	11	ASSFWIRYGYT
TRBV2	TRBJ1-2	13	ASSDGSPRPGGYT
TRBV7-9	TRBJ1-2	12	ASSPRGNRYGYT
TRBV29-1	TRBJ1-2	10	SVALEGYGYT
TRBV27	TRBJ2-7	12	ASRGGVTIYEQY
TRBV30	TRBJ2-1	12	AWRYRDPYNEQF
TRBV6-1	TRBJ1-5	13	ASSKEGQYNQPQH
TRBV29-1	TRBJ1-1	10	SVWTVNTEAF
TRBV19	TRBJ1-5	13	ASSQRGQFGQPQH
TRBV19	TRBJ2-5	10	ATGGLGETQY
TRBV30	TRBJ1-4	11	AWTPTTNEKLF
TRBV25-1	TRBJ2-5	12	ASSEWQGGETQY
TRBV25-1	TRBJ1-2	11	ASSEGFAYGYT
TRBV11-2	TRBJ2-7	11	AITGTDLYEQY
TRBV30	TRBJ2-7	10	AWNRRGHEQY
TRBV30	TRBJ1-2	11	AWFGTHEGGYT
TRBV5-1	TRBJ2-6	14	ASSLEQISGANVLT
TRBV11-1	TRBJ1-1	12	ASSPRTGNTEAF
TRBV5-1	TRBJ1-5	12	ASSPGTGNQPQH
TRBV2	TRBJ2-7	12	ASSASWGYVEQY
TRBV30	TRBJ1-6	13	AWSVGQGGNSPLH
TRBV5-1	TRBJ2-7	11	ASSPHRVDEQY
TRBV30	TRBJ1-1	11	AWTPRRLAEAF
TRBV15	TRBJ1-5	13	ATSIPGPGNQPQH
TRBV4-3	TRBJ1-6	12	ASSQDWALWPLH
TRBV5-1	TRBJ2-5	14	ASSPQGLGGQETQY
TRBV14	TRBJ1-2	11	ASSQTLNYGYT
TRBV14	TRBJ2-6	15	ASSQVVGRAGANVLT
TRBV4-1	TRBJ2-1	16	ASSQGLAGGSSYNEQF
TRBV5-6	TRBJ2-3	12	ASSFPLRTDTQY
TRBV29-1	TRBJ1-2	14	SVEVAGPGRNYGYT
TRBV29-1	TRBJ2-3	12	SSPGGGVTDTQY
TRBV30	TRBJ1-6	12	AWTGQAYNSPLH
TRBV30	TRBJ1-3	12	AWGTGSSGNTIY
TRBV5-4	TRBJ2-3	13	ASSLDGASTDTQY